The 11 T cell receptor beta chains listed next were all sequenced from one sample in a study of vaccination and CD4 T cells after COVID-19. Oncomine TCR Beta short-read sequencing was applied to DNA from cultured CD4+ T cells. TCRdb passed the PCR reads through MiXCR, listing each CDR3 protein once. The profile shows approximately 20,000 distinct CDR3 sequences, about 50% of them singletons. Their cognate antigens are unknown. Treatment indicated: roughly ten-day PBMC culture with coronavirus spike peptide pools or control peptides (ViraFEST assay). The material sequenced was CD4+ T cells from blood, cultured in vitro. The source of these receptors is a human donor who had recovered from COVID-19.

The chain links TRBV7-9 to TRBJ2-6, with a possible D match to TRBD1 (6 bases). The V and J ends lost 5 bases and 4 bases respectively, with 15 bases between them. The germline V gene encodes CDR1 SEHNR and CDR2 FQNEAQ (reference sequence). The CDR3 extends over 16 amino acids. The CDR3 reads CASSVRTVPGANVLTF. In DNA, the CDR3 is TGTGCCAGCAGCGTCAGGACAGTGCCCGGGGCCAACGTCCTGACTTTC.

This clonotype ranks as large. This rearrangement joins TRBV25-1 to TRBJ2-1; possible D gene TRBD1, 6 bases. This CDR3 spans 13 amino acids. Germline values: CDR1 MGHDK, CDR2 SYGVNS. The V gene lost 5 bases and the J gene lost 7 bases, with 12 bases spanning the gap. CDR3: CASSKTGLNEQFF. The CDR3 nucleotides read TGTGCCAGCAGTAAAACAGGGCTGAATGAGCAGTTCTTC.

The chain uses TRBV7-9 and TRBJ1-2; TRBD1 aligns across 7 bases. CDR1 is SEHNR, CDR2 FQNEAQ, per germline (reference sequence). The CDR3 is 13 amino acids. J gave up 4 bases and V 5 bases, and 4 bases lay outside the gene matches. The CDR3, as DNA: TGTGCCAGCAGCCGGCAGGGGGGCTATGGCTACACCTTC. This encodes CASSRQGGYGYTF.

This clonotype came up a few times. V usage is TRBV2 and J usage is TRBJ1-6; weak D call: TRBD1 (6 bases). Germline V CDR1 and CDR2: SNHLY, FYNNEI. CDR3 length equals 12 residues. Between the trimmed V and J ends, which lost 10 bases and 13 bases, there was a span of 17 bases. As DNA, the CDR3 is TGTGCCACGGAGCGGACGGGGGGCCCCCTCCACTTT. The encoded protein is CATERTGGPLHF.

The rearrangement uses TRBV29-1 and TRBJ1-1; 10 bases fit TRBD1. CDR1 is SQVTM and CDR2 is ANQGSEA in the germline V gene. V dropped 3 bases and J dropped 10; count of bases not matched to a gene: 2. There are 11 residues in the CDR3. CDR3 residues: CSVEGQGLAFF. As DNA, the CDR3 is TGCAGCGTTGAGGGACAGGGGCTAGCTTTCTTT.

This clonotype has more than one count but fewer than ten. CDR3 in amino acids: CSASRPTGTDEQYF. The CDR3 region has the DNA TGCAGTGCCTCCCGCCCGACAGGAACAGACGAGCAGTACTTC. This rearrangement joins TRBV20-1 to TRBJ2-7, with D perhaps TRBD1 (6 bases). This CDR3 is built from 14 residues. In germline, CDR1 is DFQATT, CDR2 SNEGSKA (reference sequence). V was shortened by 6 bases and J by 5 bases, with 20 bases between the two germline ends.

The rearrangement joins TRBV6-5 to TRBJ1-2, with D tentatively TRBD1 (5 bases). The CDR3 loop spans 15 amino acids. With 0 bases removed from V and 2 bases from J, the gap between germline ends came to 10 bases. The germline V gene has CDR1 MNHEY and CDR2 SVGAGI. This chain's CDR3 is CASSYSTGANYGYTF. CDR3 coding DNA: TGTGCCAGCAGTTACTCTACCGGGGCGAACTATGGCTACACCTTC.

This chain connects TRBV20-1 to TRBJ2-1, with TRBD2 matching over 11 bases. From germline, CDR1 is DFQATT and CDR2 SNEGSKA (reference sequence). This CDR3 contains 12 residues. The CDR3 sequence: CGTSGSLGEQFF. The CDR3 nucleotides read TGCGGCACTAGCGGGAGTTTGGGTGAGCAGTTCTTC.

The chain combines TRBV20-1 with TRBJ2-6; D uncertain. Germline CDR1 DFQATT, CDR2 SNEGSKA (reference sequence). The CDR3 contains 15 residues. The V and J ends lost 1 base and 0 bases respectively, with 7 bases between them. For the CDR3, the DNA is TGCAGTGCTAGAGTCCCCCCCTCTGGGGCCAACGTCCTGACTTTC. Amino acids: CSARVPPSGANVLTF.

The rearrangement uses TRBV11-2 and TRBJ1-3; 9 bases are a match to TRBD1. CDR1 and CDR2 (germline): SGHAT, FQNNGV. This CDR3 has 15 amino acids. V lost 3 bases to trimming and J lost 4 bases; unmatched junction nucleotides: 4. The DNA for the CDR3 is TGTGCCAGCAGCTTGACAGGGGGGCCAGGAAACACCATATATTTT. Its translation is CASSLTGGPGNTIYF.

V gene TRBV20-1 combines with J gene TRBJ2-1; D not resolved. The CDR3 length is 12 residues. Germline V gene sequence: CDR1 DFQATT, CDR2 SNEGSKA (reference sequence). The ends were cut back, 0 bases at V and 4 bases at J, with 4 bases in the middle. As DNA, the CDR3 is TGCAGTGCTAGAGACCTATACAATGAGCAGTTCTTC. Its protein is CSARDLYNEQFF.